The rows below give T cell receptor beta chains drawn from one sample of a study of T cell responses to AZD1222 COVID-19 vaccine. Only in-frame clones appear in the TCRdb table, and some are missing; sequencing was by immunoSEQ multiplex PCR. The sample includes 110,000 or so clones, 88% of them seen just once. The source was peripheral blood, collected 28 days after the second AZD1222 dose. The receptors originated from an adult who received the AZD1222 COVID-19 vaccine. The CDR3 runs from the conserved cysteine through the conserved F or W. A D gene is named only where the DNA matches it firmly. Only some rows state a clone size, as once, few, many or a class for expanded clones.

d_call clone_size j_call v_call cdr3_nt cdr3_aa
TRBD1 . TRBJ2-1 TRBV7-2 TGTGCCAGCAGCTCACCTCACTGGGACAGGGGTAGGGATGAGCAGTTCTTC CASSSPHWDRGRDEQFF
. . TRBJ1-5 TRBV24-1 TGTGCCACCAGTGACGGACTAGGAAACAATCAGCCCCAGCATTTT CATSDGLGNNQPQHF
TRBD2 . TRBJ2-6 TRBV4-3 TGCGCCAGCAGCCCCGGGGGGACTGGGGCCAACGTCCTGACTTTC CASSPGGTGANVLTF
TRBD1 . TRBJ1-6 TRBV3-1/TRBV3-2 TGTGCCAGCAGCTCCGGGACAGGGGTTGTCTCACCCCTCCACTTT CASSSGTGVVSPLHF
. . TRBJ1-2 TRBV4-1 TGCGCCAGCAGCCAAGATTCCTATGGCTACACCTTC CASSQDSYGYTF
. . TRBJ2-1 TRBV24-1 TGTGCCACCAGTGATCCGGTGGTAAATGAGCAGTTCTTC CATSDPVVNEQFF
TRBD1 . TRBJ1-4 TRBV6-5 TGTGCCAGCAGCGCGACGGGACAGGGTCGAGAAAAACTGTTTTTT CASSATGQGREKLFF
. few TRBJ1-5 TRBV27 TGTGCCAGCAGTTCGATTAGGGATCAGCCCCAGCATTTT CASSSIRDQPQHF
. . TRBJ2-6 TRBV4-3 TGCGCCAGCAGCCAAGATCGGCAGCCCGGGGCCAACGTCCTGACTTTC CASSQDRQPGANVLTF
. . TRBJ2-7 TRBV7-3 TGTGCCAGCAGCTTAACTCAGGCGGCTCCCTACGAGCAGTACTTC CASSLTQAAPYEQYF
. . TRBJ1-5 TRBV6-2/TRBV6-3 TGTGCCAGCAGCCACCAGAATCAGCCCCAGCATTTT CASSHQNQPQHF
. . TRBJ1-1 TRBV12-3/TRBV12-4 TGTGCCAGCAGTCCGGGACTGAACACTGAAGCTTTCTTT CASSPGLNTEAFF
. . TRBJ1-1 TRBV19 TGTGCCAGTCATGACGGAATCACTGAAGCTTTCTTT CASHDGITEAFF
TRBD1 . TRBJ1-2 TRBV4-1 TGCGCCAGCAGCCAGCCCCTCAGGGGGGCTAACTATGGCTACACCTTC CASSQPLRGANYGYTF
TRBD2 . TRBJ2-3 TRBV2 TGTGCCAGCACCCAAGCGGGGGGTAGCACAGATACGCAGTATTTT CASTQAGGSTDTQYF
. . TRBJ2-5 TRBV11-2 TGTGCCAGCAGCTTAGGGGGGGCCCAAGAGACCCAGTACTTC CASSLGGAQETQYF
TRBD1 . TRBJ1-2 TRBV7-2 TGTGCCAGCACCTTCAGGGGGGGAAATGGCTACACCTTC CASTFRGGNGYTF
TRBD1 few TRBJ1-5 TRBV18 TGTGCCAGCTCACCACCGGGACAGGGCAATCAGCCCCAGCATTTT CASSPPGQGNQPQHF
. once TRBJ1-5 TRBV28 TGTGCCAGCATGCCCCCAGACCATAGCAATCAGCCCCAGCATTTT CASMPPDHSNQPQHF
TRBD1 . TRBJ1-5 TRBV5-5 TGTGCCAGCAGCTTTTACCCGGGACAGGGCTTGGGTCAGCCCCAGCATTTT CASSFYPGQGLGQPQHF
TRBD1 once TRBJ2-1 TRBV11-2 TGTGCCAGCAGCTTAGCCCTACAGGGGTTCAACAATGAGCAGTTCTTC CASSLALQGFNNEQFF
. . TRBJ2-3 TRBV19 TGTGCCAGTAGTATAGATTTGGCAATGGGCACAGATACGCAGTATTTT CASSIDLAMGTDTQYF
. . TRBJ1-6 TRBV11-2 TGTGCCAGCAGCCCCGTTCCTCGGCGTCAGATCATCTATAATTCACCCCTCCACTTT CASSPVPRRQIIYNSPLHF
. . TRBJ1-5 TRBV3-1/TRBV3-2 TGTGCCAGCAGCCAAGGAGATAGCAATCAGCCCCAGCATTTT CASSQGDSNQPQHF
TRBD1 few TRBJ1-2 TRBV6-5 TGTGCCAGCAGTACCCCAGGGGGCTATGGCTACACCTTC CASSTPGGYGYTF
. . TRBJ1-2 TRBV7-2 TGTGCCAGCAGCCAAGGGCCGGTGGGAAGGGGTGGCTACACCTTC CASSQGPVGRGGYTF
. few TRBJ1-4 TRBV7-6 TGTGCCAGCAGCCTCGGGGCAGGGGATGAAAAACTGTTTTTT CASSLGAGDEKLFF
. . TRBJ2-1 TRBV19 TGTGCCAGTAGTACTGGGATATTCTACAATGAGCAGTTCTTC CASSTGIFYNEQFF
TRBD2 . TRBJ2-7 TRBV6-5 TGTGCCAGCAACAAAGCGGGGGCTCGGTACGAGCAGTACTTC CASNKAGARYEQYF
. . TRBJ1-1 TRBV6-4 TGTGCCAGCAGTGAGGCTGTGAACACTGAAGCTTTCTTT CASSEAVNTEAFF
TRBD1 . TRBJ1-5 TRBV10-3 TGTGCCATCAGGACAGGGTTAAATCAGCCCCAGCATTTT CAIRTGLNQPQHF
. . TRBJ2-3 TRBV5-6 TGTGCCAGCAGCTCAGGGACAGATACGCAGTATTTT CASSSGTDTQYF
. once TRBJ1-3 TRBV18 TGTGCCAGCTCAAGCAGCACGGGGGCAAGAAACACCATATATTTT CASSSSTGARNTIYF
. . TRBJ1-5 TRBV18 TGTGCCAGCTCACCCGGCAATCAGCCCCAGCATTTT CASSPGNQPQHF
. . TRBJ1-5 TRBV4-3 TGCGCCAGCAGCCAAGATTCGACAGATCAGCCCCAGCATTTT CASSQDSTDQPQHF
TRBD1 . TRBJ1-5 TRBV27 TGTGCCAGCAGTTTGGGGGACAGGGGCGGCAATCAGCCCCAGCATTTT CASSLGDRGGNQPQHF
TRBD2 . TRBJ2-7 TRBV5-1 TGCGCCAGCAGCTCCCGGACTAGCGGCTACGAGCAGTACTTC CASSSRTSGYEQYF
TRBD1 . TRBJ1-4 TRBV6-5 TGTGCCAGCTCACAGGGGGCGCGTGAAAAACTGTTTTTT CASSQGAREKLFF
. . TRBJ2-5 TRBV13 TGTGCCAGCAGCTTCCTGGGGGAGACCCAGTACTTC CASSFLGETQYF
TRBD1 few TRBJ2-1 TRBV7-3 TGTGCCAGCAGCTTAATGGGGACAGGGAGCGGTGAGCAGTTCTTC CASSLMGTGSGEQFF
TRBD1 few TRBJ1-3 TRBV7-9 TGTGCCAGCACCGGGACAGGTTTAGGAAACACCATATATTTT CASTGTGLGNTIYF
. . TRBJ1-1 TRBV19 TGTGCCAGTAGCACCATGAGGGGGGCAGGGGCTTTCTTT CASSTMRGAGAFF
. . TRBJ2-2 TRBV19 TGTGCCAGTAGGGAGGAGGCCACGAACACCGGGGAGCTGTTTTTT CASREEATNTGELFF
. . TRBJ2-1 TRBV6-6 TGTGCCAGCATGTATACACAGGTATACAATGAGCAGTTCTTC CASMYTQVYNEQFF
TRBD1 . TRBJ2-2 TRBV19 TGTGCCAGTAGTATTCGTTGGACAGGGGGCCCCGGGGAGCTGTTTTTT CASSIRWTGGPGELFF
. . TRBJ1-1 TRBV7-2 TGTGCCAGCAGCTTACAGGGACTGGTGGCTTTCTTT CASSLQGLVAFF
TRBD1 . TRBJ2-7 TRBV28 TGTGCCAGCCGTAGACAGGGGTACTCCTACGAGCAGTACTTC CASRRQGYSYEQYF
. . TRBJ2-1 TRBV7-2 TGTGCCAGCAGCTTAACCGCTAGCTGGGGGTCCTACAATGAGCAGTTCTTC CASSLTASWGSYNEQFF
TRBD1 . TRBJ2-3 TRBV19 TGTGCCAGTAGGGACACCGGGACAGCATATACGCAGTATTTT CASRDTGTAYTQYF
. . TRBJ1-1 TRBV5-8 TGTGCCAGCAGCTTGTCTTTGACAGACTGGGTAGCTTTCTTT CASSLSLTDWVAFF
. . TRBJ2-7 TRBV15 TGTGCCACCAGCCACGGGCAGGTCTACTCCTACGAGCAGTACTTC CATSHGQVYSYEQYF
. . TRBJ1-3 TRBV3-1/TRBV3-2 TGTGCCAGCAGCCAAGCACCGGGGGTGTCTGGAAACACCATATATTTT CASSQAPGVSGNTIYF
. . TRBJ1-6 TRBV10-2 TGCGCCAGCAGTGAGGGGGGTTCTAGGAGGTCACCCCTCCACTTT CASSEGGSRRSPLHF
. few TRBJ1-5 TRBV10-3 TGTGCCATCAGTGAGACAGGGCTCAATCAGCCCCAGCATTTT CAISETGLNQPQHF
TRBD2 few TRBJ2-5 TRBV11-2 TGTGCCAGCAGCTCGACTAGCACCCAAGAGACCCAGTACTTC CASSSTSTQETQYF